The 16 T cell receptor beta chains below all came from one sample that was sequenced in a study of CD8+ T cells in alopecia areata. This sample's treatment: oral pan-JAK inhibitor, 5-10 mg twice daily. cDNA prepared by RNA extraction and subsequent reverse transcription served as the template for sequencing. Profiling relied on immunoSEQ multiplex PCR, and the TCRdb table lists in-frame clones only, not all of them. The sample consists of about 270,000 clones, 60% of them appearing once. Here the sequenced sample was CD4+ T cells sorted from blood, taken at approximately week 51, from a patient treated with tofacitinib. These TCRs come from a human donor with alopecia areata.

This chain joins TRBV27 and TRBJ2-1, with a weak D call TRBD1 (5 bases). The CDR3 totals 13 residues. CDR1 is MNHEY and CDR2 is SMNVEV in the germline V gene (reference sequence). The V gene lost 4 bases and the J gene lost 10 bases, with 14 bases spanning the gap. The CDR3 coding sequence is TGTGCCAGCAGTTACTTGACAGCCCGCGAGCAGTTCTTC. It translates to CASSYLTAREQFF.

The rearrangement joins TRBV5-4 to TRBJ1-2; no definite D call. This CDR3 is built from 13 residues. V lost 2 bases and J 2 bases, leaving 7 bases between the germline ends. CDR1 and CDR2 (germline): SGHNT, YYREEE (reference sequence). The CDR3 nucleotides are TGTGCCAGCAGCTTTATCCAGAACTATGGCTACACCTTC. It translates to CASSFIQNYGYTF.

The CDR3 is CSVVAEGSYNSPLHF. CDR3 DNA sequence: TGCAGCGTTGTTGCTGAGGGCTCCTATAATTCACCCCTCCACTTT. This chain links TRBV29-1 with TRBJ1-6; D ambiguous. The CDR3 spans 15 residues. The V end was cut by 4 bases, the J end by 0 bases, with 10 bases between. The germline gives CDR1 SQVTM, CDR2 ANQGSEA.

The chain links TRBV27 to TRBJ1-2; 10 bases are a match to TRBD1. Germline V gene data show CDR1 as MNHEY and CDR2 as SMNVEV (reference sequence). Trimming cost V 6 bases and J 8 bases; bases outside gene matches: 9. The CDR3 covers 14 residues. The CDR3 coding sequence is TGTGCCAGCAGCCGAGTCGGGACAGGGGTCGGCTACACCTTC. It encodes CASSRVGTGVGYTF.

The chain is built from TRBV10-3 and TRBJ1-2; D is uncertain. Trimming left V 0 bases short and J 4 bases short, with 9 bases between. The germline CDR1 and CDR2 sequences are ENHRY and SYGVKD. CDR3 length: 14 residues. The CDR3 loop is CAISESKAAYGYTF. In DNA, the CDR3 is TGTGCCATCAGTGAGTCTAAGGCAGCCTATGGCTACACCTTC.

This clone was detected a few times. The CDR3, as DNA: TGTGCCTGGAGTCCCAGACTAGCGGGGGGGCCGAATGAGCAGTTCTTC. Amino acids: CAWSPRLAGGPNEQFF. The gene calls are TRBV30 and TRBJ2-1; 14 nucleotides line up with TRBD2. Germline V CDR1 and CDR2: GTSNPN, SVGIG (reference sequence). There are 16 residues in the CDR3. After removal of 2 bases from V and 7 bases from J, the junction contained 7 bases not matched to a gene. The complete variable domain, with remaining parts taken from reference TRBV30 and TRBJ2-1, reads SQTIHQWPATLVQPVGSPLSLECTVEGTSNPNLYWYRQAAGRGLQLLFYSVGIGQISSEVPQNLSASRPQDRQFILSSKKLLLSDSGFYLCAWSPRLAGGPNEQFFGPGTRLTVL.

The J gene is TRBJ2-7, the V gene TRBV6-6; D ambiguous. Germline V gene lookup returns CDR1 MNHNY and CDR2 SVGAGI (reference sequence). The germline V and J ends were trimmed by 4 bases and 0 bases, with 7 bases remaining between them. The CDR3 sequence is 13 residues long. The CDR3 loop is CASSSRSSYEQYF. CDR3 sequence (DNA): TGTGCCAGCAGTTCCCGTAGCTCCTACGAGCAGTACTTC.

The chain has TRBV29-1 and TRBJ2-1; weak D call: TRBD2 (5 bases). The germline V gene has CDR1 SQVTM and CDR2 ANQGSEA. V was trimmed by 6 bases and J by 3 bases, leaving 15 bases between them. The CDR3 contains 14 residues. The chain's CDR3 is CSVTLEGLYNEQFF. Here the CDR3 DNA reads TGCAGCGTGACACTAGAAGGGCTCTACAATGAGCAGTTCTTC.

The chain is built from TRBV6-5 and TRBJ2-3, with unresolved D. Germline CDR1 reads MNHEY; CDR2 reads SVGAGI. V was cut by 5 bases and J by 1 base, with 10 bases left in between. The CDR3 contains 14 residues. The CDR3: CASSNLRGTDTQYF. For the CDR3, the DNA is TGTGCCAGCAGTAATCTACGAGGCACAGATACGCAGTATTTT.

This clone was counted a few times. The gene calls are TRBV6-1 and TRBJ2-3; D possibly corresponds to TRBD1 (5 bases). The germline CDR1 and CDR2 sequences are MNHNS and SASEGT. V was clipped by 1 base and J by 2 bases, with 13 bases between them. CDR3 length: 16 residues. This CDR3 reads CASSEGWGVYTDTQYF. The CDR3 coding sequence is TGTGCCAGCAGTGAAGGATGGGGCGTCTACACAGATACGCAGTATTTT.

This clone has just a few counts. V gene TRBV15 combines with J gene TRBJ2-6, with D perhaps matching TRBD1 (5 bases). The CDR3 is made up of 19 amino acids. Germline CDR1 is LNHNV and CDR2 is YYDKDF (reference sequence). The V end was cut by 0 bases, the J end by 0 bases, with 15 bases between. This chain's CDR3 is CATSRDLRQSVSGANVLTF. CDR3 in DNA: TGTGCCACCAGCAGAGATCTGAGACAGTCGGTCTCTGGGGCCAACGTCCTGACTTTC.

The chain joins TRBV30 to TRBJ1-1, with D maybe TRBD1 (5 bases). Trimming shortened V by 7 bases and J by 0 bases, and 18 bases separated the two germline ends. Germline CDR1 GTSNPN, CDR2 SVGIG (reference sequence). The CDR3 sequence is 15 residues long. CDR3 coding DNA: TGTGCCTCCTCCAGGGTAAATGGGATGAACACTGAAGCTTTCTTT. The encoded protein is CASSRVNGMNTEAFF.

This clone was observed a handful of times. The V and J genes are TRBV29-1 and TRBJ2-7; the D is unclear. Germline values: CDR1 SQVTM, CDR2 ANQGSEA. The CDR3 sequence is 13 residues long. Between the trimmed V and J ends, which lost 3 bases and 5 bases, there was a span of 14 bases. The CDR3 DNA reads TGCAGCGTTGAGTTAGTCTCGTCCCACGAGCAGTACTTC. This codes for CSVELVSSHEQYF.

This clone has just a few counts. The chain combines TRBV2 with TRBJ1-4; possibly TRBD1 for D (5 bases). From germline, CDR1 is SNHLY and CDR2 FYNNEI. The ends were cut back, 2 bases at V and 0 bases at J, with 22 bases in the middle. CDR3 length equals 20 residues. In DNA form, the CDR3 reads TGTGCCAGCAGTGAAAGCCCGATTGCCCCAGGGATCGCAACTAATGAAAAACTGTTTTTT. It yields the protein CASSESPIAPGIATNEKLFF.

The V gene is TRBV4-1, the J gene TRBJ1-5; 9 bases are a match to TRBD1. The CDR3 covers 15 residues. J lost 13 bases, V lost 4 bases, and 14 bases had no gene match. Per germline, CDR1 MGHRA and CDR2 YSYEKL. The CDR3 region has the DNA TGCGCCAGCAGCCTAGAAGGGACAGGGCGCAACCTTCAGCATTTT. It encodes CASSLEGTGRNLQHF.

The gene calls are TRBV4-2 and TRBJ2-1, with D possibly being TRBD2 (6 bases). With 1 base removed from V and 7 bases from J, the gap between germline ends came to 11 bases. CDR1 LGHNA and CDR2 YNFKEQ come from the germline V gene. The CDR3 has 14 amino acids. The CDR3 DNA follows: TGTGCCAGCAGCCAAGGCTCCGCGGGGAATGAGCAGTTCTTC. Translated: CASSQGSAGNEQFF.